The 29 T cell receptor beta chains below all came from one sample that was sequenced in a study of cytomegalovirus exposure and HLA in healthy donors. Vbeta (60) and Jbeta (13) primers were used in the PCR. Clones were sequenced by immunoSEQ multiplex PCR, and TCRdb holds only the in-frame ones, with some missing. The ten most abundant clones cover approximately 2% of a sample with some 160,000 clones. Input material: PBMCs. These TCRs come from a man between 25 and 39 years old in good health and CMV-seronegative.

The rearrangement links TRBV19 to TRBJ1-2, with D tentatively TRBD1 (6 bases). Trimming cost V 1 base and J 4 bases, with 10 bases left between them. CDR3 length equals 14 residues. The germline CDR1 and CDR2 sequences are LNHDA and SQIVND (reference sequence). The CDR3 DNA reads as TGTGCCAGTAGTATAGTAACAGGGAGCTATGGCTACACCTTC. Translating gives CASSIVTGSYGYTF. Drawing the rest from reference TRBV19 and TRBJ1-2, the complete variable domain is DGGITQSPKYLFRKEGQNVTLSCEQNLNHDAMYWYRQDPGQGLRLIYYSQIVNDFQKGDIAEGYSVSREKKESFPLTVTSAQKNPTAFYLCASSIVTGSYGYTFGSGTRLTVV.

The chain couples TRBV7-2 to TRBJ2-5; 11 bases are shared with TRBD2. Trimming removed 2 bases from V and 5 bases from J; junction bases left unmatched: 10. The CDR3 length is 17 residues. CDR1 and CDR2 (germline): SGHTA, FQGNSA. The CDR3: CASSLLGLAGGLETQYF. The CDR3 bases are TGTGCCAGCAGCTTATTGGGGCTAGCGGGAGGTTTGGAGACCCAGTACTTC.

The V gene is TRBV10-3, the J gene TRBJ2-2; the D is unclear. The germline gives CDR1 ENHRY, CDR2 SYGVKD. This CDR3 is 14 amino acids long. V was trimmed by 6 bases and J by 0 bases, leaving 8 bases between them. The CDR3 DNA reads as TGTGCCATCAGGCCCGGGTCGAACACCGGGGAGCTGTTTTTT. This sequence encodes CAIRPGSNTGELFF.

This chain joins TRBV28 and TRBJ1-5; D is unclear. The CDR3 extends over 15 amino acids. The germline gives CDR1 MDHEN, CDR2 SYDVKM. The ends were cut back, 3 bases at V and 4 bases at J, with 13 bases in the middle. The CDR3 bases are TGTGCCAGCAGTTTCAACAGTCCCAGGAATCAGCCCCAGCATTTT. Encoded protein: CASSFNSPRNQPQHF.

V is TRBV2 and J is TRBJ1-2; 12 bases fit TRBD1. CDR1 is SNHLY and CDR2 is FYNNEI in the germline V gene. V lost 8 bases, J lost 7 bases, and 11 bases stayed unmatched. The CDR3 loop spans 15 amino acids. The CDR3 reads CASEKEGQGAVGYTF. CDR3 bases: TGTGCCAGCGAAAAAGAGGGACAGGGGGCTGTTGGCTACACCTTC.

The CDR3 nucleotides read TGCAGCGTTGACGAAGGGGCTGAGACCCAGTACTTC. Residues: CSVDEGAETQYF. The chain uses TRBV29-1 and TRBJ2-5; TRBD1 might be the D (5 bases). Trimming stripped 3 bases from V and 5 bases from J, with 10 bases between. CDR1 and CDR2 from the germline V gene are SQVTM and ANQGSEA. This CDR3 comprises 12 residues.

A word on this clone: The same CDR3 also results from other DNA sequences found in this sample. This chain connects TRBV7-9 to TRBJ2-5; TRBD2 is a possible D gene (6 bases). Germline lookup yields CDR1 SEHNR and CDR2 FQNEAQ (reference sequence). V lost 6 bases and J lost 5, with 10 bases in between. This CDR3 comprises 12 residues. The CDR3 region has the DNA TGTGCCAGCAGTCCGGCGGGGGAGACCCAGTACTTC. It yields the protein CASSPAGETQYF.

The chain carries TRBV5-1 and TRBJ1-4; D is unresolved. The CDR3 sequence is 14 residues long. Germline CDR1 SGHRS, CDR2 YFSETQ. V dropped 0 bases and J dropped 7 bases, with 10 bases sitting between them. The chain's CDR3 is CASSLENRGEKLFF. As DNA, the CDR3 is TGCGCCAGCAGCTTGGAGAACCGAGGTGAAAAACTGTTTTTT.

Here the CDR3 reads CATTVWEGGNYGYTF. The CDR3 DNA sequence: TGTGCCACCACAGTTTGGGAGGGGGGTAACTATGGCTACACCTTC. The chain joins TRBV6-1 to TRBJ1-2, with D perhaps TRBD1 (6 bases). V lost 10 bases and J lost 1, with 19 bases in between. The CDR3 consists of 15 residues. Germline CDR1 MNHNS, CDR2 SASEGT.

The chain uses TRBV4-3 and TRBJ2-5; 8 bases map to TRBD1. Germline CDR1 LGHNA, CDR2 YSLEER. After removal of 0 bases from V and 5 bases from J, the junction contained 5 bases not matched to a gene. The CDR3 covers 15 residues. The CDR3 region is CASSQDRGHGETQYF. Written as DNA, the CDR3 is TGCGCCAGCAGCCAAGACAGGGGGCACGGGGAGACCCAGTACTTC.

This chain uses TRBV27 with TRBJ1-2, with TRBD1 matching over 9 bases. The trim removed 6 bases at V and 6 bases at J, leaving 17 bases unmatched. From germline, CDR1 is MNHEY and CDR2 SMNVEV (reference sequence). The CDR3 is 17 amino acids. CDR3 in DNA: TGTGCCAGCAGGTACCTGGGACAGGGCGCCCCGGGGGATGGCTACACCTTC. Encoded protein: CASRYLGQGAPGDGYTF.

On this clone itself: Without the conserved terminal phenylalanine or tryptophan, this CDR3 likely stems from a read error. The chain combines TRBV29-1 with TRBJ1-1; D uncertain. CDR1 and CDR2 (germline): SQVTM, ANQGSEA. V dropped 7 bases and J dropped 1 base, with 16 bases sitting between them. This CDR3 has 14 amino acids. CDR3 amino acids: CSAATGSQNTEAFL. The CDR3 region has the DNA TGCAGCGCTGCAACGGGGAGCCAGAACACTGAAGCTTTCCTT.

The chain is built from TRBV19 and TRBJ2-2, with TRBD1 identical over 8 bases. Germline loops: CDR1 LNHDA, CDR2 SQIVND (reference sequence). The V segment lost 4 bases and the J segment 5 bases; nucleotides outside the gene matches: 6. The CDR3 is 15 amino acids. The CDR3, as DNA: TGTGCCAGTAGTAGCCGACAGGGGCCGACCGGGGAGCTGTTTTTT. It translates to CASSSRQGPTGELFF.

V is TRBV10-1 and J is TRBJ2-3; TRBD2 agrees at 7 bases. Per the germline V gene, CDR1 is WNHNN and CDR2 is SYGVQD (reference sequence). The CDR3 sequence is 19 residues long. Trimming took 2 bases from V and 0 from J; bases not matched to a gene: 14. CDR3 residues: CASSEVELAASSSTDTQYF. As DNA, the CDR3 is TGCGCCAGCAGTGAGGTTGAGCTAGCGGCAAGCTCTAGCACAGATACGCAGTATTTT.

V gene TRBV25-1 combines with J gene TRBJ2-1; D perhaps matches TRBD1 (6 bases). Germline V gene sequence: CDR1 MGHDK, CDR2 SYGVNS. V lost 7 bases to trimming and J lost 8 bases, with 12 bases between them. The CDR3 runs to 12 residues. This CDR3 is CASNRDVDEQFF. In DNA, the CDR3 is TGTGCCAGCAACAGGGATGTGGATGAGCAGTTCTTC.

This rearrangement joins TRBV10-2 to TRBJ2-1; the D gene is possibly TRBD1 (8 bases). The CDR3 extends over 17 amino acids. The V gene lost 0 bases and the J gene lost 7 bases, with 19 bases spanning the gap. Germline V gene sequence: CDR1 WSHSY, CDR2 SAAADI. The CDR3, as DNA: TGCGCCAGCAGTGAGTCGACAGGGGCGGGAGCTTGGAATGAGCAGTTCTTC. It encodes CASSESTGAGAWNEQFF.

The chain is built from TRBV19 and TRBJ1-2; TRBD1 might be the D (6 bases). Germline V CDR1 and CDR2: LNHDA, SQIVND (reference sequence). V was trimmed by 7 bases and J by 4 bases, leaving 22 bases between them. The CDR3 has 16 amino acids. CDR3: CASTGDMGQHLYGYTF. CDR3 bases: TGTGCCAGTACAGGGGACATGGGGCAGCACCTCTATGGCTACACCTTC.

The chain uses TRBV5-1 and TRBJ2-1; a possible D gene is TRBD2 (6 bases). This CDR3 comprises 15 residues. The germline V and J ends were trimmed by 4 bases and 2 bases, with 13 bases remaining between them. CDR1 SGHRS and CDR2 YFSETQ come from the germline V gene. DNA for the CDR3: TGCGCCAGCAGCGTCCGGGACTTCCCCTACAATGAGCAGTTCTTC. Residues: CASSVRDFPYNEQFF.

This chain uses TRBV19 with TRBJ1-2; TRBD1 matches 8 bases. The CDR3 totals 15 residues. V dropped 6 bases and J dropped 4; count of bases not matched to a gene: 10. Looked up from germline, CDR1 is LNHDA and CDR2 is SQIVND (reference sequence). In nucleotides, the CDR3 is TGTGCCAGTAGGGCTTCCGCAGGGGGCATCTATGGCTACACCTTC. Encoded protein: CASRASAGGIYGYTF.

V gene TRBV6-1 combines with J gene TRBJ1-5, with D perhaps matching TRBD1 (5 bases). V was pared by 4 bases and J by 2 bases, with 15 bases between. The CDR3 contains 16 residues. Germline CDR1 reads MNHNS; CDR2 reads SASEGT. In DNA, the CDR3 is TGTGCCAGCAGTGCCTGGGGGGGTGGAGGCAATCAGCCCCAGCATTTT. Its protein product is CASSAWGGGGNQPQHF.

The chain is built from TRBV9 and TRBJ2-1, with 7 nucleotides matching TRBD2. The CDR3 runs to 14 residues. The germline V gene encodes CDR1 SGDLS and CDR2 YYNGEE. The junction had 6 bases not matched to a gene; V was cut back by 2 bases and J by 7 bases. The CDR3 reads CASSVGTNGNEQFF. The CDR3, as DNA: TGTGCCAGCAGCGTGGGGACTAACGGAAATGAGCAGTTCTTC.

The genes are TRBV19 and TRBJ1-1; D gene uncertain. V was pared by 7 bases and J by 1 base, with 10 bases between. The CDR3 sequence is 13 residues long. Germline lookup yields CDR1 LNHDA and CDR2 SQIVND (reference sequence). The CDR3 is CASIFQANTEAFF. In DNA, the CDR3 is TGTGCCAGTATTTTCCAGGCGAACACTGAAGCTTTCTTT.

The V gene is TRBV4-1, the J gene TRBJ1-2, with D possibly being TRBD1 (6 bases). This CDR3 spans 15 amino acids. Trimming removed 0 bases from V and 6 bases from J, with 14 bases in between. Germline CDR1 reads MGHRA; CDR2 reads YSYEKL. In DNA, the CDR3 is TGCGCCAGCAGCCAAGATCGTAACAGGGCAAATGGCTACACCTTC. It is translated as CASSQDRNRANGYTF.

This sequence joins TRBV10-3 and TRBJ1-5; the D is unclear. The CDR3 spans 14 residues. Germline assignment: CDR1 ENHRY and CDR2 SYGVKD. Trimming cost V 4 bases and J 0 bases, with 7 bases left between them. The CDR3 is CAISVADSNQPQHF. The CDR3 DNA sequence: TGTGCCATCAGTGTGGCGGATAGCAATCAGCCCCAGCATTTT.

This CDR3 is CASSRLQEHTEAFF. CDR3 bases: TGTGCCAGCAGCCGATTACAGGAACACACTGAAGCTTTCTTT. The V gene is TRBV11-3, the J gene TRBJ1-1; maybe TRBD1 (5 bases). Germline loops: CDR1 SGHNT, CDR2 YENEEA. Deletions cut 5 bases from V and 3 bases from J, with 13 bases between. The CDR3 has 14 amino acids.

The chain has TRBV18 and TRBJ1-4; TRBD1 agrees at 8 bases. With V trimmed by 3 bases and J by 11 bases, 8 bases remained unmatched. The CDR3 has 14 amino acids. The germline gives CDR1 KGHSH, CDR2 LQKENI. This CDR3 is CASSPGTGREKLFF. Written as DNA, the CDR3 is TGTGCCAGCTCACCCGGGACAGGCAGAGAGAAACTGTTTTTT.

The chain couples TRBV10-2 to TRBJ2-7, with 8 bases that match TRBD2. The CDR3 totals 16 residues. CDR1 and CDR2 from the germline V gene are WSHSY and SAAADI. V shed 3 bases, J shed 1 base, and the junction held 8 bases outside the gene matches. CDR3 DNA: TGCGCCAGCAGTGACCCCGGGACTAGGGCTTCCTACGAGCAGTACTTC. It specifies CASSDPGTRASYEQYF.

This chain uses TRBV19 with TRBJ1-1; 7 bases agree with TRBD1. The ends lost 4 bases at V and 8 bases at J; junction bases unmatched: 1. The CDR3 runs 11 residues. The germline gives CDR1 LNHDA, CDR2 SQIVND (reference sequence). In nucleotides, the CDR3 is TGTGCCAGTAGTAAACAGGGGGAAGCTTTCTTT. This translates into CASSKQGEAFF.

The chain employs TRBV7-3 and TRBJ2-1; tentatively, D is TRBD2 (6 bases). V was trimmed by 3 bases and J by 6 bases, leaving 15 bases between them. This CDR3 contains 15 residues. Germline CDR1 reads SGHTA; CDR2 reads FQGTGA. CDR3: CASSLGGLEINEQFF. In DNA form, the CDR3 reads TGTGCCAGCAGCTTGGGGGGACTCGAGATCAATGAGCAGTTCTTC.